Below, 7 T cell receptor beta chains from the same sample are listed, as sequenced in a study of blood T cell repertoires in COVID-19. Only in-frame clones appear in the TCRdb table, and some are missing; sequencing was by immunoSEQ multiplex PCR. This repertoire shows over 250,000 clones, about 87% found once; its top ten account for about 1.6%. The sample comprised peripheral blood. Every receptor here comes from a woman aged 40-49 years who had recovered from COVID-19.

The rearrangement links TRBV7-3 to TRBJ2-1, with TRBD1 matching 9 bases. The CDR3 length is 16 residues. The J segment lost 5 bases and the V segment lost 5 bases, leaving 10 bases of the junction unmatched. Germline V lookup: CDR1 SGHTA, CDR2 FQGTGA. The CDR3 loop is CASSPLAGTGNNEQFF. The DNA of the CDR3 is TGTGCCAGCAGCCCGTTGGCCGGGACAGGGAACAATGAGCAGTTCTTC. Variable domain in full (rest from reference TRBV7-3 and TRBJ2-1): GAGVSQTPSNKVTEKGKYVELRCDPISGHTALYWYRQSLGQGPEFLIYFQGTGAADDSGLPNDRFFAVRPEGSVSTLKIQRTERGDSAVYLCASSPLAGTGNNEQFFGPGTRLTVL.

This clone occurred once. The chain combines TRBV5-1 with TRBJ1-3, with D maybe TRBD1 (6 bases). The CDR3 contains 13 residues. CDR1 is SGHRS, CDR2 YFSETQ, per germline. V shed 4 bases and J shed 4 bases, with 9 bases lying between them. Here the CDR3 reads CASSPGTGNTIYF. CDR3 DNA sequence: TGCGCCAGCAGCCCCGGGACAGGAAACACCATATATTTT.

The J gene is TRBJ1-4, the V gene TRBV9, with a tentative D call TRBD1 (6 bases). Trimming pared 4 bases from V and 4 bases from J, leaving 14 bases between. The CDR3 is 15 amino acids. Germline loops: CDR1 SGDLS, CDR2 YYNGEE. CDR3 nucleotides: TGTGCCAGCAGCACAGATACAGGGTTTAATGAAAAACTGTTTTTT. This sequence encodes CASSTDTGFNEKLFF.

The V call is TRBV11-2, the J call TRBJ1-2; D call uncertain. Germline V gene sequence: CDR1 SGHAT, CDR2 FQNNGV. V dropped 5 bases and J dropped 6 bases, with 16 bases sitting between them. The CDR3 is made up of 14 amino acids. The CDR3 nucleotides read TGTGCCAGCAGCCGTCCCGGGGTAATCGATGGCTACACCTTC. This encodes CASSRPGVIDGYTF. Supplemented by reference TRBV11-2 and TRBJ1-2, the full variable domain reads EAGVAQSPRYKIIEKRQSVAFWCNPISGHATLYWYQQILGQGPKLLIQFQNNGVVDDSQLPKDRFSAERLKGVDSTLKIQPAKLEDSAVYLCASSRPGVIDGYTFGSGTRLTVV.

This chain links TRBV2 with TRBJ2-1; weak D call: TRBD1 (5 bases). CDR1 is SNHLY, CDR2 FYNNEI, per germline. The CDR3 has 12 amino acids. The CDR3 DNA reads as TGTGCAAGGGGCAGGACCCACAATGAGCAGTTCTTC. This translates into CARGRTHNEQFF.

As to this clone: Other DNA sequences in this specimen translate into the identical CDR3. This chain links TRBV9 with TRBJ2-7, with 8 positions matching TRBD1. Per the germline V gene, CDR1 is SGDLS and CDR2 is YYNGEE. Trimming cost V 0 bases and J 3 bases; bases outside gene matches: 2. The length of the CDR3 is 14 residues. CDR3 in DNA: TGTGCCAGCAGCGTAGGGGACAGGATCTACGAGCAGTACTTC. Its protein is CASSVGDRIYEQYF.

J is TRBJ1-1 and V is TRBV5-1, with 7 bases fitting TRBD1. V lost 6 bases and J lost 1; bases outside the gene matches: 6. Germline V CDR1 and CDR2: SGHRS, YFSETQ. The CDR3 consists of 14 residues. CDR3 sequence (DNA): TGCGCCAGCAAGGAGACAGGGCCGAACACTGAAGCTTTCTTT. It specifies CASKETGPNTEAFF.